A single sample is the source of the 30 T cell receptor beta chains below, sequenced in a study of cytomegalovirus exposure and HLA in healthy donors. The PCR employed 60 Vbeta primers together with 13 Jbeta primers. Sequencing used immunoSEQ multiplex PCR; TCRdb keeps in-frame clones, though not all of them. The data hold around 99,000 clones, with roughly 80% observed a single time. Material: PBMCs. The receptors come from a man between 25 and 39 years old in good health and CMV-seronegative.

This chain connects TRBV6-6 to TRBJ2-2; 10 bases agree with TRBD1. CDR3 length equals 15 residues. J gave up 6 bases and V 6 bases, and 7 bases lay outside the gene matches. Germline values: CDR1 MNHNY, CDR2 SVGAGI (reference sequence). This chain's CDR3 is CASSRTGGFAGELFF. The CDR3 DNA reads TGTGCCAGCAGCCGGACAGGGGGATTCGCCGGGGAGCTGTTTTTT.

This clone was picked up one time. This chain connects TRBV20-1 to TRBJ2-7; possibly TRBD2 for D (6 bases). The CDR3 loop spans 11 amino acids. Per the germline V gene, CDR1 is DFQATT and CDR2 is SNEGSKA (reference sequence). V was trimmed by 6 bases and J by 3 bases, leaving 9 bases between them. The CDR3 sequence is CSAGTGYEQYF. In nucleotides, the CDR3 is TGCAGTGCGGGGACTGGCTACGAGCAGTACTTC.

The gene calls are TRBV7-9 and TRBJ2-1, with D possibly TRBD2 on 5 matching bases. Per germline, CDR1 SEHNR and CDR2 FQNEAQ (reference sequence). Trimming stripped 5 bases from V and 15 bases from J, with 17 bases between. This CDR3 has 12 residues. CDR3 sequence reads: CASSLVLAWGFF. The CDR3 nucleotides are TGTGCCAGCAGCCTGGTGTTAGCGTGGGGGTTCTTC. Based on the CDR3 plus reference TRBV7-9 and TRBJ2-1, the full variable domain is DTGVSQNPRHKITKRGQNVTFRCDPISEHNRLYWYRQTLGQGPEFLTYFQNEAQLEKSRLLSDRFSAERPKGSFSTLEIQRTEQGDSAMYLCASSLVLAWGFFGPGTRLTVL.

About this clone itself: Other DNA sequences from this sample encode an identical CDR3 as well. The chain employs TRBV30 and TRBJ1-5; 11 bases align to TRBD1. Germline V gene sequence: CDR1 GTSNPN, CDR2 SVGIG (reference sequence). This CDR3 has 17 amino acids. The V and J ends lost 0 bases and 5 bases, in that order; junction bases with no gene match: 9. The CDR3 bases are TGTGCCTGGAGTGTAATTTCCGGGACAGGGGGGGATCAGCCCCAGCATTTT. It translates to CAWSVISGTGGDQPQHF.

The chain combines TRBV4-1 with TRBJ1-1; D not certain. In germline, CDR1 is MGHRA, CDR2 YSYEKL. The CDR3 covers 14 residues. V gave up 4 bases and J gave up 4 bases, with 13 bases separating them. This chain's CDR3 is CASSPPLEATEAFF. CDR3 coding DNA: TGCGCCAGCAGCCCCCCGCTAGAGGCCACTGAAGCTTTCTTT.

The V and J genes are TRBV25-1 and TRBJ2-1; D is possibly TRBD2 (6 bases). Trimming took 1 base from V and 5 from J, leaving 12 bases between them. The germline gives CDR1 MGHDK, CDR2 SYGVNS. The CDR3 covers 15 residues. CDR3 loop: CASSEWRAAHNEQFF. CDR3 DNA sequence: TGTGCCAGCAGTGAATGGAGGGCGGCACACAATGAGCAGTTCTTC. Full variable domain (outside the CDR3, taken from reference TRBV25-1 and TRBJ2-1): EADIYQTPRYLVIGTGKKITLECSQTMGHDKMYWYQQDPGMELHLIHYSYGVNSTEKGDLSSESTVSRIRTEHFPLTLESARPSHTSQYLCASSEWRAAHNEQFFGPGTRLTVL.

This sequence joins TRBV30 and TRBJ1-1; TRBD1 is a possible D gene (6 bases). Trimming pared 5 bases from V and 1 base from J, leaving 11 bases between. The V gene's germline CDR1 is GTSNPN and CDR2 SVGIG (reference sequence). The CDR3 extends over 13 amino acids. CDR3 sequence: CAWVGQTNTEAFF. The CDR3 nucleotides read TGTGCCTGGGTCGGACAGACGAACACTGAAGCTTTCTTT.

V is TRBV9 and J is TRBJ2-1; 11 bases match TRBD2. This CDR3 spans 15 amino acids. Germline CDR1 and CDR2: SGDLS and YYNGEE. V lost 6 bases to trimming and J lost 4 bases; unmatched junction nucleotides: 6. The chain's CDR3 is CASTSLAGGYNEQFF. The CDR3 DNA sequence: TGTGCCAGCACCTCCCTAGCGGGGGGTTACAATGAGCAGTTCTTC. Supplemented by reference TRBV9 and TRBJ2-1, the full variable domain reads DSGVTQTPKHLITATGQRVTLRCSPRSGDLSVYWYQQSLDQGLQFLIQYYNGEERAKGNILERFSAQQFPDLHSELNLSSLELGDSALYFCASTSLAGGYNEQFFGPGTRLTVL.

This chain uses TRBV18 with TRBJ2-7, with TRBD2 identical over 12 bases. This CDR3 spans 15 amino acids. With V trimmed by 2 bases and J by 5 bases, 4 bases remained unmatched. Germline assignment: CDR1 KGHSH and CDR2 LQKENI. The CDR3 coding sequence is TGTGCCAGCTCACCAACTAGCGGGAGGCATAACGAGCAGTACTTC. Its translation is CASSPTSGRHNEQYF.

The rearrangement links TRBV9 to TRBJ2-6, with D unclear. The CDR3 contains 15 residues. Trimming removed 4 bases at V and 0 bases at J, with 8 bases between. Germline lookup yields CDR1 SGDLS and CDR2 YYNGEE. The CDR3 DNA follows: TGTGCCAGCAGCCCGCACTTCTCTGGGGCCAACGTCCTGACTTTC. Translation gives CASSPHFSGANVLTF.

The chain uses TRBV6-1 and TRBJ2-7; tentative D call: TRBD2 (7 bases). Trimming removed 6 bases at V and 9 bases at J, with 24 bases between. Germline V gives CDR1 MNHNS, CDR2 SASEGT. This CDR3 spans 15 amino acids. The CDR3 DNA reads TGTGCCAGCAGCGGAGGGGGGGTGGATACACCAGGGCAGTACTTC. The encoded protein is CASSGGGVDTPGQYF.

This chain's CDR3 is CASSVRGAGELFF. CDR3 in DNA: TGTGCCAGCAGCGTTCGGGGGGCCGGGGAGCTGTTTTTT. J is TRBJ2-2 and V is TRBV9, with 7 bases fitting TRBD2. J lost 6 bases, V lost 2 bases, and 1 base had no gene match. CDR1 and CDR2 from the germline V gene are SGDLS and YYNGEE. The CDR3 spans 13 residues.

This clone was seen a handful of times. The chain employs TRBV20-1 and TRBJ2-4; D uncertain. Between the trimmed V and J ends, which lost 5 bases and 7 bases, there was a span of 9 bases. In germline, CDR1 is DFQATT, CDR2 SNEGSKA (reference sequence). The CDR3 totals 11 residues. Here the CDR3 reads CSAPLLNIQYF. As DNA, the CDR3 is TGCAGTGCTCCGCTATTGAACATTCAGTACTTC.

This CDR3 is CAWSVNLDNQPQHF. DNA of the CDR3: TGTGCCTGGAGTGTAAACTTAGACAATCAGCCCCAGCATTTT. The V call is TRBV30, the J call TRBJ1-5; no definite D call. Trimming left V 0 bases short and J 3 bases short, with 9 bases between. The CDR3 sequence is 14 residues long. CDR1 is GTSNPN, CDR2 SVGIG, per germline (reference sequence). Based on the CDR3 plus reference TRBV30 and TRBJ1-5, the full variable domain is SQTIHQWPATLVQPVGSPLSLECTVEGTSNPNLYWYRQAAGRGLQLLFYSVGIGQISSEVPQNLSASRPQDRQFILSSKKLLLSDSGFYLCAWSVNLDNQPQHFGDGTRLSIL.

This clone was observed a handful of times. The chain carries TRBV15 and TRBJ1-1; a weak D match, TRBD1 (6 bases). V lost 0 bases, J lost 4 bases, and 9 bases lay in between. Per the germline V gene, CDR1 is LNHNV and CDR2 is YYDKDF (reference sequence). This CDR3 has 14 amino acids. The CDR3 sequence: CATSREGAVTEAFF. CDR3 bases: TGTGCCACCAGCAGAGAGGGGGCTGTCACTGAAGCTTTCTTT.

This chain connects TRBV9 to TRBJ2-7; D unclear. The CDR3 runs 14 residues. V was cut by 0 bases and J by 2 bases, with 9 bases left in between. CDR1 SGDLS and CDR2 YYNGEE come from the germline V gene. CDR3 sequence reads: CASSVGQRTYEQYF. CDR3 coding DNA: TGTGCCAGCAGCGTAGGACAACGCACCTACGAGCAGTACTTC.

The chain employs TRBV7-3 and TRBJ2-3, with unresolved D. Germline V CDR1 and CDR2: SGHTA, FQGTGA. This CDR3 contains 13 residues. V gave up 5 bases and J gave up 6 bases, with 12 bases separating them. CDR3: CASSLDSGDTQYF. In DNA form, the CDR3 reads TGTGCCAGCAGCCTTGACTCTGGCGATACGCAGTATTTT.

The chain recombines TRBV14 with TRBJ1-1; D perhaps matches TRBD1 (5 bases). CDR3 size: 15 residues. With 4 bases removed from V and 1 base from J, the gap between germline ends came to 13 bases. Germline V CDR1 and CDR2: SGHDN, FVKESK. The CDR3 protein is CASSPGGGGNTEAFF. Written as DNA, the CDR3 is TGTGCCAGCAGCCCGGGTGGCGGGGGGAACACTGAAGCTTTCTTT.

The chain has TRBV7-9 and TRBJ2-7; D possibly corresponds to TRBD2 (5 bases). The germline CDR1 and CDR2 sequences are SEHNR and FQNEAQ (reference sequence). With 3 bases removed from V and 1 base from J, the gap between germline ends came to 7 bases. The CDR3 is made up of 13 amino acids. The CDR3 protein is CASSFEGSYEQYF. The CDR3, as DNA: TGTGCCAGCAGCTTCGAGGGATCCTACGAGCAGTACTTC.

The V call is TRBV6-5, the J call TRBJ2-3; the match to TRBD2 covers 10 bases. CDR1 is MNHEY, CDR2 SVGAGI, per germline. The CDR3 consists of 16 residues. V shed 2 bases, J shed 1 base, and the junction held 3 bases outside the gene matches. The CDR3 region has the DNA TGTGCCAGCAGTTACCGAACTAGCGGGGGCACAGATACGCAGTATTTT. Translation gives CASSYRTSGGTDTQYF.

The chain has TRBV5-1 and TRBJ2-7; D possibly corresponds to TRBD2 (6 bases). Between the trimmed V and J ends, which lost 6 bases and 6 bases, there was a span of 16 bases. CDR1 SGHRS and CDR2 YFSETQ come from the germline V gene. The CDR3 consists of 13 residues. The CDR3 sequence: CASTTGAPREQYF. DNA of the CDR3: TGCGCCAGCACCACGGGAGCTCCCCGCGAGCAGTACTTC.

The rearrangement uses TRBV2 and TRBJ2-1; TRBD1 is a possible D gene (5 bases). V gave up 4 bases and J gave up 9 bases, with 13 bases separating them. The germline CDR1 and CDR2 sequences are SNHLY and FYNNEI. This CDR3 contains 13 residues. The CDR3 sequence is CASSAETAGEQFF. The CDR3 DNA follows: TGTGCCAGCAGTGCAGAGACAGCAGGTGAGCAGTTCTTC.

This clone has more than one count but fewer than ten. This chain connects TRBV27 to TRBJ1-2; unclear D gene. Per germline, CDR1 MNHEY and CDR2 SMNVEV (reference sequence). CDR3 length equals 14 residues. V lost 4 bases and J lost 2, with 11 bases in between. CDR3 sequence (DNA): TGTGCCAGCAGTTCATCGACACCCAACTATGGCTACACCTTC. The encoded protein is CASSSSTPNYGYTF.

The chain employs TRBV7-6 and TRBJ1-1; D is undetermined. The CDR3 loop spans 14 amino acids. The V end was cut by 0 bases, the J end by 1 base, with 6 bases between. Germline CDR1 and CDR2: SGHVS and FNYEAQ. CDR3 DNA sequence: TGTGCCAGCAGCTTAGCTGGCAGGAACACTGAAGCTTTCTTT. It is translated as CASSLAGRNTEAFF.

With regard to this clone: At one end, the junction sequence differs from germline, possibly due to a read error. The chain employs TRBV7-7 and TRBJ2-5, with D possibly TRBD2 on 6 matching bases. The length of the CDR3 is 17 residues. CDR1 and CDR2 (germline): SSHAT, FNYEAQ (reference sequence). Here the CDR3 DNA reads TGTGCTAGCAGCTTATCCCCTCGCGGAGGGGCCGATGAGACCCAGTACTTC. It is translated as CASSLSPRGGADETQYF.

This chain joins TRBV5-1 and TRBJ2-1, with 9 bases fitting TRBD2. The CDR3 has 15 residues. V was clipped by 4 bases and J by 8 bases; unmatched bases: 10. In germline, CDR1 is SGHRS, CDR2 YFSETQ. CDR3 loop: CASSPLAGSKDEQFF. CDR3 sequence (DNA): TGCGCCAGCAGCCCTCTAGCGGGGTCAAAGGATGAGCAGTTCTTC.

In this sample, this clone turned up a few times. The genes are TRBV10-3 and TRBJ2-6, with 7 bases aligning to TRBD2. This CDR3 contains 19 residues. V was pared by 5 bases and J by 0 bases, with 13 bases of the junction left unmatched. Germline values: CDR1 ENHRY, CDR2 SYGVKD. The DNA for the CDR3 is TGTGCCATCAGTTTTTATTTCGCAGGGACTAACTCTGGGGCCAACGTCCTGACTTTC. Amino acid sequence: CAISFYFAGTNSGANVLTF.

V and J are TRBV14 and TRBJ2-2, with 7 bases identical to TRBD2. The CDR3 covers 18 residues. V lost 4 bases to trimming and J lost 4 bases; unmatched junction nucleotides: 15. Per germline, CDR1 SGHDN and CDR2 FVKESK. The CDR3 DNA follows: TGTGCCAGCAGCCCTCTACTGAGTGCGGGGGACTTCACCGGGGAGCTGTTTTTT. It specifies CASSPLLSAGDFTGELFF. Filled out from reference TRBV14 and TRBJ2-2, the complete variable domain reads EAGVTQFPSHSVIEKGQTVTLRCDPISGHDNLYWYRRVMGKEIKFLLHFVKESKQDESGMPNNRFLAERTGGTYSTLKVQPAELEDSGVYFCASSPLLSAGDFTGELFFGEGSRLTVL.

This clone was found a few times. The gene calls are TRBV5-6 and TRBJ1-1; D gene uncertain. CDR1 is SGHDT and CDR2 is YYEEEE in the germline V gene. CDR3 length equals 15 residues. V gave up 4 bases and J gave up 1 base, with 14 bases separating them. The CDR3 loop reads CASSPTPQANTEAFF. The CDR3 DNA follows: TGTGCCAGCAGCCCCACCCCTCAGGCGAACACTGAAGCTTTCTTT.

The gene calls are TRBV7-9 and TRBJ2-5; D is perhaps TRBD1 (5 bases). Per germline, CDR1 SEHNR and CDR2 FQNEAQ (reference sequence). Trimming removed 0 bases at V and 3 bases at J, with 8 bases between. This CDR3 has 14 residues. CDR3 nucleotides: TGTGCCAGCAGCTTAGCAGCCAGGGAAGAGACCCAGTACTTC. Translation gives CASSLAAREETQYF.